Included here is one TCR beta chain sequence, with context. Its antigen is still unknown. The repertoire was sequenced with immunoSEQ multiplex PCR; TCRdb's copy has only in-frame clones and lacks some. The sample lists about 52,000 clones; approximately 86% were seen once. The sample comes from a study of T cells in localized non-small cell lung cancer. Findings of the study overall: Uninvolved nearby lung showed the greatest T cell clonality, exceeding that found in tumor. Since sequencing was restricted to only one region of the tumor, intratumor heterogeneity remains a possibility. Among the top 100 tumor clones, a median about 57 appeared in adjacent lung.

Trimming at V came to 4 bases and at J to 2 bases, leaving 15 bases not matched to a gene. CDR1 and CDR2 (germline): SGDLS, YYNGEE. The CDR3 contains 18 residues. The material was PBMCs, obtained before any cancer treatment. This TCR came from a female donor with stage II lung adenocarcinoma. The V gene is TRBV9, the J gene TRBJ2-3, with 8 bases lining up with TRBD2. The CDR3 spells CASSYGLAGNQFTDTQYF. The CDR3 bases are TGTGCCAGCAGCTATGGGTTAGCGGGGAACCAGTTCACAGATACGCAGTATTTT. The whole variable domain, filled in from reference TRBV9 and TRBJ2-3, reads DSGVTQTPKHLITATGQRVTLRCSPRSGDLSVYWYQQSLDQGLQFLIQYYNGEERAKGNILERFSAQQFPDLHSELNLSSLELGDSALYFCASSYGLAGNQFTDTQYFGPGTRLTVL.